The T cell receptor (beta chain) described here comes from a study of blood T cells in healthy people across ages. General study results and limits: It was found that TCR beta diversity correlated strongly with the percentage of naive T cells.

Researchers isolated at least 7 million PBMCs per sample. Note on this clonotype: The target antigen is unknown.

Trimming took off 2 bases at V and 2 bases at J, with 11 bases between the two ends. The CDR3 is made up of 16 amino acids. In germline, CDR1 is SGHDT, CDR2 YYEEEE. Alongside a J-beta primer mix, a sample-barcoded 5' primer served in a second PCR lasting roughly 6 to 12 cycles. The authors tagged each cDNA molecule using a template-switch adaptor with 12 random nucleotides. One entry per CDR3 protein results from TCRdb running MiXCR on the 5' RACE reads. The sample contains hundreds of thousands of distinct CDR3 sequences, around 52% of which appear only once. This sequence joins TRBV5-6 and TRBJ2-6; no reliable D call. This TCR came from a woman older than 75 in good health. The source material was blood. CDR3 region: CASSFTGLTGANVLTF. The CDR3 DNA is TGTGCCAGCAGCTTTACCGGGTTAACTGGGGCCAACGTCCTGACTTTC.